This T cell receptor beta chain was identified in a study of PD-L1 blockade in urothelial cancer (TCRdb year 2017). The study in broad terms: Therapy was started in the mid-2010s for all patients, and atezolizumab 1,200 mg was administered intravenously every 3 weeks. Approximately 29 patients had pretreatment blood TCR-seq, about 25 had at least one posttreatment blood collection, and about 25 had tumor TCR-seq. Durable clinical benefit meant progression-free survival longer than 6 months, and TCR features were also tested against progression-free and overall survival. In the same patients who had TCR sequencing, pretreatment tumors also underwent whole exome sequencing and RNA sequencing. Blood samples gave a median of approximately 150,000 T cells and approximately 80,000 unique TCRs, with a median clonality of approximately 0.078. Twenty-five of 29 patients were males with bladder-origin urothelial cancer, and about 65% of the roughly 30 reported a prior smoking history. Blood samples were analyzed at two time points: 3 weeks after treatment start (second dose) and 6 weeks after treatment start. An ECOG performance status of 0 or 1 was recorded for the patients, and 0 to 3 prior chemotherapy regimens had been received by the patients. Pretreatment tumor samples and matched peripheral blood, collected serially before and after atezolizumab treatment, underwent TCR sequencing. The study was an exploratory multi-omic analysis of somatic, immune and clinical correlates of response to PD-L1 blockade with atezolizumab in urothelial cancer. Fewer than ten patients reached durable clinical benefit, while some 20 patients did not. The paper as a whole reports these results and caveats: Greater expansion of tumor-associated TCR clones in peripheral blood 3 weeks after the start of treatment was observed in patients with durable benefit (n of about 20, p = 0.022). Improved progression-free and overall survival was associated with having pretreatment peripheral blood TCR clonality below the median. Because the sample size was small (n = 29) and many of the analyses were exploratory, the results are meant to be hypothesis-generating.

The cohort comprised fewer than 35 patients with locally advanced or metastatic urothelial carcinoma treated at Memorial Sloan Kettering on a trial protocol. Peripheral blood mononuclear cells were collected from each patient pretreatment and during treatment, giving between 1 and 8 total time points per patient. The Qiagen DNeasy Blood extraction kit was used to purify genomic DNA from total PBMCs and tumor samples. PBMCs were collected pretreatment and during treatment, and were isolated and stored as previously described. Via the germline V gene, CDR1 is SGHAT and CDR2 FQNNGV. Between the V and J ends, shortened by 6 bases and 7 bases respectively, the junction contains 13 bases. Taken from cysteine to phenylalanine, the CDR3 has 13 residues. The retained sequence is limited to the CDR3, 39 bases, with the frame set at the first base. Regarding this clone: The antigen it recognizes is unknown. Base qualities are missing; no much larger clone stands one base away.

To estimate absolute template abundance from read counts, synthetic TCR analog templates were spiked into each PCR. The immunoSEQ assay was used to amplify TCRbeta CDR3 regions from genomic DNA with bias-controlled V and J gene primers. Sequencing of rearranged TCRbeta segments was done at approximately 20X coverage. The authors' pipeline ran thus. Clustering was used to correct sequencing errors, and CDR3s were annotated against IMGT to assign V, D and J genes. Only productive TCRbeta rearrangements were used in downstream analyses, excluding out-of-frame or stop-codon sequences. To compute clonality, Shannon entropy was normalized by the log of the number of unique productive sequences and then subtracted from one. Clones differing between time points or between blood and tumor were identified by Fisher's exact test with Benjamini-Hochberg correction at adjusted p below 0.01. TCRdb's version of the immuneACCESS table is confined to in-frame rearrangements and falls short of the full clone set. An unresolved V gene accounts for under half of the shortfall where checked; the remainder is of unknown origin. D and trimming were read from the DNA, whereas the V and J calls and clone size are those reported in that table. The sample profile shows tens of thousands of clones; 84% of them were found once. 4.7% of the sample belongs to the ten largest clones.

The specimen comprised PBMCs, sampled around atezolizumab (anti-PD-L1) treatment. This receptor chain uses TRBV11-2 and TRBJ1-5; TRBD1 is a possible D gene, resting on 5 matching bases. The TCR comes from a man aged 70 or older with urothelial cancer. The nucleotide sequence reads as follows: TGTGCCAGCAGTCGACAGCAGTGGCAGCCCCAGCATTTT. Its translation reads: CASSRQQWQPQHF. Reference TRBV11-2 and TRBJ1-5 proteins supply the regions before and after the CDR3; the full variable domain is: EAGVAQSPRYKIIEKRQSVAFWCNPISGHATLYWYQQILGQGPKLLIQFQNNGVVDDSQLPKDRFSAERLKGVDSTLKIQPAKLEDSAVYLCASSRQQWQPQHFGDGTRLSIL.